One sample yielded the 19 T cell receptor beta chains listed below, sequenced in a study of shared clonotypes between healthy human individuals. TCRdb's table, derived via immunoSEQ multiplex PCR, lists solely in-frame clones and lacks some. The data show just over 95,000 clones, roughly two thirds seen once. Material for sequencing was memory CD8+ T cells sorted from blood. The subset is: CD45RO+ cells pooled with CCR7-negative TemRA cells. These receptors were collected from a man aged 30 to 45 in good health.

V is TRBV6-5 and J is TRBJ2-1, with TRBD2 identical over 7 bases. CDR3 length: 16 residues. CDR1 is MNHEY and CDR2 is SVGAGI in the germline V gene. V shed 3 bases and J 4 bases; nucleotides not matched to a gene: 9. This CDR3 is CASSYSAGEEYNEQFF. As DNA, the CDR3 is TGTGCCAGCAGTTATAGCGCGGGAGAAGAGTACAATGAGCAGTTCTTC.

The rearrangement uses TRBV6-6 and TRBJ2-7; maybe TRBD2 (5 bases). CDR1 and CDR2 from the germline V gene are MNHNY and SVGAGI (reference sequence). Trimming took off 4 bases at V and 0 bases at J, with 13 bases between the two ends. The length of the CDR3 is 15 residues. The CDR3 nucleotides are TGTGCCAGCAGTTTAACTAGTCCGAGCTCCTACGAGCAGTACTTC. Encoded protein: CASSLTSPSSYEQYF.

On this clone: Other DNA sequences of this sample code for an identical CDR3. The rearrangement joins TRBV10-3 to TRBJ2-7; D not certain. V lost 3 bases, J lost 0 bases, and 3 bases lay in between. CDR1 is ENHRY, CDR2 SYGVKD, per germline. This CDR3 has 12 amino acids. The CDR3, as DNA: TGTGCCATCAGTGACTCCTCCTACGAGCAGTACTTC. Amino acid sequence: CAISDSSYEQYF.

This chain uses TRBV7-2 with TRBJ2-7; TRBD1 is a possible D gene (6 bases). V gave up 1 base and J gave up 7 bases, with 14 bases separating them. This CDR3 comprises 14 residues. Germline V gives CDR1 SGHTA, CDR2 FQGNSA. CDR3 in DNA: TGTGCCAGCAGCTTAGGGAACAGGGAATATGAGCAGTACTTC. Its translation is CASSLGNREYEQYF.

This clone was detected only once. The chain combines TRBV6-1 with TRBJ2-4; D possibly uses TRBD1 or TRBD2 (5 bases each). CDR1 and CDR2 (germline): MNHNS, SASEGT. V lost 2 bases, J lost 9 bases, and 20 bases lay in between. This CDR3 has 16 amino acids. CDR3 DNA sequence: TGTGCCAGCAGTGAACCCACCGGGACCTTAAATGGCATTCAGTACTTC. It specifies CASSEPTGTLNGIQYF.

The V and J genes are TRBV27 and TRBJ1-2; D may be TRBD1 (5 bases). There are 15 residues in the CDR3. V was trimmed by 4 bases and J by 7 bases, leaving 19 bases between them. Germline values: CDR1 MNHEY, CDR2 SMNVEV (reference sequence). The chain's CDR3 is CASSYRDPKRGGYTF. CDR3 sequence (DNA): TGTGCCAGCAGTTACCGGGACCCTAAACGGGGTGGCTACACCTTC.

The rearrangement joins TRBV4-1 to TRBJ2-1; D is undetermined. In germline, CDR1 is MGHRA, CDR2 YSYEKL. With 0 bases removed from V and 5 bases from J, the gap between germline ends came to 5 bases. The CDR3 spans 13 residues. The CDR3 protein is CASSQDSNNEQFF. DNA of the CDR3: TGCGCCAGCAGCCAAGATAGTAACAATGAGCAGTTCTTC.

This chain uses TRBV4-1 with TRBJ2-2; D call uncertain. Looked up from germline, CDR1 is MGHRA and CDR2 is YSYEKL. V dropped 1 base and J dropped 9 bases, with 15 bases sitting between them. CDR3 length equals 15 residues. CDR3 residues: CASSQGIKQTRELFF. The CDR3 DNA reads TGCGCCAGCAGCCAAGGTATTAAGCAAACCCGGGAGCTGTTTTTT.

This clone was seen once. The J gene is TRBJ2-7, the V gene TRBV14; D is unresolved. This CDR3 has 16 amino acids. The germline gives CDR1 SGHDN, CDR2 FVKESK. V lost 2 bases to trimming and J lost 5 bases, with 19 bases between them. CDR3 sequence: CASSQRVGIRPDEQYF. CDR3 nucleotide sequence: TGTGCCAGCAGCCAAAGAGTCGGAATCCGTCCCGACGAGCAGTACTTC.

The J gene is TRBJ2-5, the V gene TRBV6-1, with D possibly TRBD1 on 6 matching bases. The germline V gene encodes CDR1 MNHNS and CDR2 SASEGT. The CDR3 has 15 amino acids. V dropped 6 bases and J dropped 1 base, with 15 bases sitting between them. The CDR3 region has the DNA TGTGCCAGCAGAAACAGGGAGATATCCCAAGAGACCCAGTACTTC. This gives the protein CASRNREISQETQYF.

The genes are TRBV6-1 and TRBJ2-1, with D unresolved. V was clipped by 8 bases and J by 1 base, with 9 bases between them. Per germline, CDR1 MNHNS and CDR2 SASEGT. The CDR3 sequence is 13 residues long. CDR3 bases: TGTGCCAGCCTCGCTCTTTCCTACAATGAGCAGTTCTTC. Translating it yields CASLALSYNEQFF.

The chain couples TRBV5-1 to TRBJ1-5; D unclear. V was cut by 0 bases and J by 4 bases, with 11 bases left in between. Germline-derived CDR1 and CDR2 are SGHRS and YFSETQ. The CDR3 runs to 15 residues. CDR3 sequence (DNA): TGCGCCAGCAGCTTGGCAGGAGGTGGAAATCAGCCCCAGCATTTT. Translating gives CASSLAGGGNQPQHF.

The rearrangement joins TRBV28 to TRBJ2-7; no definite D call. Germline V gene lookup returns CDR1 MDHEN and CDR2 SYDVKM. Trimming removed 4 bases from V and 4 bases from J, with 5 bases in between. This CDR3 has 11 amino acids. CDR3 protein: CASSSIYEQYF. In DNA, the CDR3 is TGTGCCAGCAGTTCAATATACGAGCAGTACTTC.

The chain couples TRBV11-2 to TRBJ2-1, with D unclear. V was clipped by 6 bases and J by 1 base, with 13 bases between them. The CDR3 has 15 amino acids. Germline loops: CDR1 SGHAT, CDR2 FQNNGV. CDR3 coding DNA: TGTGCCAGCAGTTTTGACATACCGTCCTACAATGAGCAGTTCTTC. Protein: CASSFDIPSYNEQFF.

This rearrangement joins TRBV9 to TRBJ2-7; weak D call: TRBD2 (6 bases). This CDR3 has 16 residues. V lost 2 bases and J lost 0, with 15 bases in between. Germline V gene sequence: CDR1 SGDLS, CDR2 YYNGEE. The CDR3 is CASSVGGTGLSYEQYF. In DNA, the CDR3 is TGTGCCAGCAGCGTCGGGGGTACGGGCCTCTCCTACGAGCAGTACTTC.

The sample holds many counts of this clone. CDR3: CASSGGAPGLGAGSASGANVLTF. DNA for the CDR3: TGCGCCAGCAGTGGTGGGGCACCGGGACTCGGGGCAGGGTCGGCTTCTGGGGCCAACGTCCTGACTTTC. This chain uses TRBV10-2 with TRBJ2-6, with D possibly TRBD2 on 6 matching bases. Trimming pared 4 bases from V and 1 base from J, leaving 32 bases between. Germline values: CDR1 WSHSY, CDR2 SAAADI. The CDR3 is 23 residues long.

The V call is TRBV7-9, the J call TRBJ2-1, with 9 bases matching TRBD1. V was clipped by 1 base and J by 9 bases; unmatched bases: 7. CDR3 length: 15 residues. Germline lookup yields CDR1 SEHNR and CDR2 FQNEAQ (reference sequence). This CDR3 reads CASSLVSGTGLEQFF. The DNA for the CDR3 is TGTGCCAGCAGCTTAGTTTCCGGGACAGGGCTTGAGCAGTTCTTC.

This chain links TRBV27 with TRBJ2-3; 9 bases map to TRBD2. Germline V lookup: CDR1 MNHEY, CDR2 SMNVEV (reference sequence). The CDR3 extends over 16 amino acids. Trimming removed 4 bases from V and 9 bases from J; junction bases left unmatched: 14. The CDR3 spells CASSSGTLAGFVTQYF. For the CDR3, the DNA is TGTGCCAGCAGTTCAGGAACCCTAGCGGGATTTGTGACGCAGTATTTT.

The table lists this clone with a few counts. CDR3 nucleotides: TGCAGCGTTGCAGATGGTTTCCTGGGCAATCAGCCCCAGCATTTT. This encodes CSVADGFLGNQPQHF. This chain joins TRBV29-1 and TRBJ1-5; D unresolved. The CDR3 length is 15 residues. Trimming removed 4 bases from V and 2 bases from J, with 15 bases in between. Germline lookup yields CDR1 SQVTM and CDR2 ANQGSEA.